This T cell receptor beta chain was found in a study of T cells in localized non-small cell lung cancer. Sequencing used immunoSEQ multiplex PCR; TCRdb keeps in-frame clones, though not all of them. The sample yields some 38,000 clones, roughly 88% seen once. The specimen comprised peripheral blood mononuclear cells, sampled before any cancer treatment. This receptor was identified in a male donor older than 55 with stage II lung adenocarcinoma.

The CDR3 region is CASSKVGRGLPRKTEAFF. The CDR3 nucleotides read TGTGCCAGCAGCAAAGTAGGGAGAGGACTCCCTCGGAAAACTGAAGCTTTCTTT. The chain has TRBV21-1 and TRBJ1-1. TRBV21-1 constitutes a pseudogene. The CDR3 covers 18 residues.